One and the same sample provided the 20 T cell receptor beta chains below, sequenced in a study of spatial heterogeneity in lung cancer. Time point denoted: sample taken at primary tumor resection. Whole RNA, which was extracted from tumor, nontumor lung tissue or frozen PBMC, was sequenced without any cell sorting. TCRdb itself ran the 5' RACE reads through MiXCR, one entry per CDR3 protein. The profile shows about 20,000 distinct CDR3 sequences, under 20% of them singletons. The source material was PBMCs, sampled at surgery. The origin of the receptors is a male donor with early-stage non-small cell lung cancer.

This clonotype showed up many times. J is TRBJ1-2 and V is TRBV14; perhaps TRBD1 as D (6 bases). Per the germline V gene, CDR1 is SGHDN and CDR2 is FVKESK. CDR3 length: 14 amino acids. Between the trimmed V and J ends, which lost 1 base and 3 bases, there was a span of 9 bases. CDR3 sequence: CASSQAGVYYGYTF. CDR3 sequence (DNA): TGTGCCAGCAGCCAAGCAGGGGTGTACTATGGCTACACCTTC.

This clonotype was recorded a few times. CDR3: CASSKTGGTYEQYF. The CDR3 DNA sequence: TGTGCCAGCAGTAAAACAGGGGGTACCTACGAGCAGTACTTC. V usage is TRBV6-1 and J usage is TRBJ2-7; 8 bases agree with TRBD1. Germline V gives CDR1 MNHNS, CDR2 SASEGT. Trimming took 5 bases from V and 2 from J; bases not matched to a gene: 5. The CDR3 covers 14 residues.

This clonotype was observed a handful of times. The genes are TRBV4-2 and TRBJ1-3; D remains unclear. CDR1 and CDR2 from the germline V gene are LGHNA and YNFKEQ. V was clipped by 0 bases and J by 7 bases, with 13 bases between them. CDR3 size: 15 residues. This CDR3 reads CASSQDFQSANTIYF. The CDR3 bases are TGTGCCAGCAGCCAAGATTTTCAGTCGGCCAACACCATATATTTT.

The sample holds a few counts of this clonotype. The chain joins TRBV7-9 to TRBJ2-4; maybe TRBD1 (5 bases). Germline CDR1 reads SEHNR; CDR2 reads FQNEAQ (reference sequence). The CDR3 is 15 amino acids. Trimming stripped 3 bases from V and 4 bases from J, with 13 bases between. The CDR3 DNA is TGTGCCAGCAGCTTGTCCCACCCAGGGAAAAACATTCAGTACTTC. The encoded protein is CASSLSHPGKNIQYF. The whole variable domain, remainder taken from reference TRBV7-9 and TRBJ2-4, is DTGVSQNPRHKITKRGQNVTFRCDPISEHNRLYWYRQTLGQGPEFLTYFQNEAQLEKSRLLSDRFSAERPKGSFSTLEIQRTEQGDSAMYLCASSLSHPGKNIQYFGAGTRLSVL.

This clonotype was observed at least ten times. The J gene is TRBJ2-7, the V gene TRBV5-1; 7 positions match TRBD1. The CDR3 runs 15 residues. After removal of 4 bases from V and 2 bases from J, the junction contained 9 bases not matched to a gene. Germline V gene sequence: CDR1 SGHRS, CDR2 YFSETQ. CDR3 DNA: TGCGCCAGCAGCATGTCAACAGGGGATCCCTACGAGCAGTACTTC. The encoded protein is CASSMSTGDPYEQYF.

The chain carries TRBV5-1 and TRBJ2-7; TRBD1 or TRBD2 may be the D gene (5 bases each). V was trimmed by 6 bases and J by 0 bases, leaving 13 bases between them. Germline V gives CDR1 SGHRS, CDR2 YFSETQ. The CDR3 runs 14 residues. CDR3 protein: CASTSNGGSYEQYF. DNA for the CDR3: TGCGCCAGCACCTCGAATGGGGGCTCCTACGAGCAGTACTTC.

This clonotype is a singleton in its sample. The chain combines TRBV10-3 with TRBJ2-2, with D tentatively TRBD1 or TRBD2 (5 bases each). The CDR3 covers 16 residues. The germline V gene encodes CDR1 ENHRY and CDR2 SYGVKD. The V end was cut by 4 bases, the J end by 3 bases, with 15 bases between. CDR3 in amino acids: CAISARDPKDTGELFF. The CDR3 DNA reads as TGTGCCATCAGTGCTCGGGACCCAAAGGACACCGGGGAGCTGTTTTTT.

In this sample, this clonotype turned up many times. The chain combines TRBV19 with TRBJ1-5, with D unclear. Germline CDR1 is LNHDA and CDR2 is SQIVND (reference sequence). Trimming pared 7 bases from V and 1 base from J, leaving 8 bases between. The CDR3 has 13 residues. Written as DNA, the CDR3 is TGTGCCAGTACCGCATACAGCAATCAGCCCCAGCATTTT. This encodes CASTAYSNQPQHF.

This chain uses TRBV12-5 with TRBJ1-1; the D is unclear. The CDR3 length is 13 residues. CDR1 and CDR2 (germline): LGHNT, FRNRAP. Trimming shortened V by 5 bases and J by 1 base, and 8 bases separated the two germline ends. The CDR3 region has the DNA TGTGCTAGTGGTCTTCTCCAGAACACTGAAGCTTTCTTT. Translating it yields CASGLLQNTEAFF.

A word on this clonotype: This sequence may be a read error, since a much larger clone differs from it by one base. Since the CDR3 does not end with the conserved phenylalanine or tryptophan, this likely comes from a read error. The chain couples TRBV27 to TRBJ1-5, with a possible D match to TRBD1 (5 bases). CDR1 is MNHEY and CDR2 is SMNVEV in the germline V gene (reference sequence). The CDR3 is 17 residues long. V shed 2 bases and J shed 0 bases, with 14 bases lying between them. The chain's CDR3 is CASSLQGHGDSNQPQHL. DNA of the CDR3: TGTGCCAGCAGTTTACAGGGCCATGGGGATAGCAATCAGCCCCAGCATCTT.

In nucleotides, the CDR3 is TGTGCCAGCAGTTACTCAACCACGGACTATGGCTACACCTTC. It encodes CASSYSTTDYGYTF. The chain couples TRBV6-5 to TRBJ1-2; no clear D. Germline loops: CDR1 MNHEY, CDR2 SVGAGI. There are 14 residues in the CDR3. V lost 0 bases to trimming and J lost 3 bases, with 8 bases between them.

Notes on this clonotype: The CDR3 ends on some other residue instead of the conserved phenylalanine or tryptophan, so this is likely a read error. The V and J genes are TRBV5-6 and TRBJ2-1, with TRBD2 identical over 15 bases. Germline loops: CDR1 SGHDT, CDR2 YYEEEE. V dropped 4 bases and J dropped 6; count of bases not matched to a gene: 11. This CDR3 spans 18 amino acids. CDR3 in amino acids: CASSTPPGLAGGSNEQFS. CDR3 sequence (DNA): TGTGCCAGCAGCACGCCACCGGGACTAGCGGGGGGCAGCAATGAGCAGTTCTCC.

The chain's CDR3 is CASSEQPGPTDTQYF. Written as DNA, the CDR3 is TGTGCCAGCAGTGAACAGCCAGGGCCCACAGATACGCAGTATTTT. The chain employs TRBV2 and TRBJ2-3; D is perhaps TRBD1 (5 bases). This CDR3 region has 15 residues. CDR1 is SNHLY, CDR2 FYNNEI, per germline. V was clipped by 2 bases and J by 2 bases, with 11 bases between them.

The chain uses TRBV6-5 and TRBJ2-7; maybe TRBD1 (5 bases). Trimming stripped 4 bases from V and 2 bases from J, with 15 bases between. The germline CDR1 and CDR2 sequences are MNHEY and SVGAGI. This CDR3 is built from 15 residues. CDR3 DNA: TGTGCCAGCAGTTGGCAACCGGCACAGGCCTACGAGCAGTACTTC. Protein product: CASSWQPAQAYEQYF.

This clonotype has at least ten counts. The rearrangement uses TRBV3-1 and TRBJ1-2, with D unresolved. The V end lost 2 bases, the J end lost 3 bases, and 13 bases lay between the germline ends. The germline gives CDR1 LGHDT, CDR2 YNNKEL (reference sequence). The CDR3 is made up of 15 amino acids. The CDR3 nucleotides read TGTGCCAGCAGCCAATTGGGCAGGCAATACTATGGCTACACCTTC. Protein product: CASSQLGRQYYGYTF.

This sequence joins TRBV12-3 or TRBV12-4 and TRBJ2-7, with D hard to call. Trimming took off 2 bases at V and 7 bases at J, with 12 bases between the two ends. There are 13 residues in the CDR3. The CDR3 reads CASSLLGKPEQYF. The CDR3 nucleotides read TGTGCCAGCAGTTTACTGGGTAAACCGGAGCAGTACTTC.

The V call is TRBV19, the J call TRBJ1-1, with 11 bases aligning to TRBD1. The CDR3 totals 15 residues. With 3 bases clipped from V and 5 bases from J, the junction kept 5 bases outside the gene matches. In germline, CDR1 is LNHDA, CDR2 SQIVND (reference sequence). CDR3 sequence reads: CASSILGQGETEAFF. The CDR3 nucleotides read TGTGCCAGTAGTATTCTGGGACAGGGGGAAACTGAAGCTTTCTTT.

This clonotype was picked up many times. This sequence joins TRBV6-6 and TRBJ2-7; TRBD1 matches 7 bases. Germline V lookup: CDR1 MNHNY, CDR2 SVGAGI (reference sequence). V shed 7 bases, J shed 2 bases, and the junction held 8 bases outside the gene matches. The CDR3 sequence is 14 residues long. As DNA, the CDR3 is TGTGCCAGCACCTACGGGGACAGTACCTACGAGCAGTACTTC. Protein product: CASTYGDSTYEQYF.

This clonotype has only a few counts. The CDR3 bases are TGCAGCGTGACGTCGACAGAATCTAACGAGCAGTACTTC. It yields the protein CSVTSTESNEQYF. J is TRBJ2-7 and V is TRBV29-1; a weak D match, TRBD1 (5 bases). V gave up 6 bases and J gave up 5 bases, with 17 bases separating them. This CDR3 has 13 residues. Germline lookup yields CDR1 SQVTM and CDR2 ANQGSEA.

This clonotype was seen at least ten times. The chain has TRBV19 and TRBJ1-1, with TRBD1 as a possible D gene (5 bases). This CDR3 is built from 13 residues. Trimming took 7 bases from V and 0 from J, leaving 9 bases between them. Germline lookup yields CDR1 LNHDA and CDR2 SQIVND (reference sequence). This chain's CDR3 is CASTTGVNTEAFF. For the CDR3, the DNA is TGTGCCAGTACCACGGGGGTGAACACTGAAGCTTTCTTT.